This note documents a single T cell receptor beta chain sequence. Combining a sample-barcoded 5' primer with a J-beta primer mix, a second PCR ran for 7 to 11 cycles. TCRdb reanalysed the 5' RACE reads using MiXCR and keeps one entry per CDR3 protein. Of some 640,000 distinct CDR3 sequences in the sample, approximately 30% were seen once. This entry comes from a study of blood T cells in healthy people across ages. Source material: blood. The clonotype originates from an elderly woman in good health.

The CDR3 DNA follows: TGTGCCAGCAGCCAAGCGAGGGGTTCTCTTAACGCTGAAGCTTTCTTT. Translated, it gives CASSQARGSLNAEAFF. V usage is TRBV4-2 and J usage is TRBJ1-1, with D possibly being TRBD1 (5 bases). The CDR3 has 16 amino acids. Per germline, CDR1 LGHNA and CDR2 YNFKEQ. V shed 1 base and J shed 6 bases, with 18 bases lying between them.